The following is a T cell receptor beta chain sequence with its context. This table comes from immunoSEQ multiplex PCR, and its TCRdb copy is limited to in-frame clones, with some not included. The table records around 79,000 clones, about 82% of them present only once. Time point specified: pretreatment peripheral blood. The V segment lost 11 bases and the J segment 2 bases; nucleotides outside the gene matches: 8. Germline V gene data show CDR1 as LGHNA and CDR2 as YNFKEQ. CDR3 length: 14 residues. These data belong to a study of PD-L1 blockade in urothelial cancer. The sample was PBMCs, taken around atezolizumab (anti-PD-L1) treatment. The TCR sequence derives from a man aged 35-49 years with urothelial cancer. The gene calls are TRBV4-2 and TRBJ2-3; 9 bases align to TRBD2. The CDR3 coding sequence is TGTGCCCCTGGACCGGGACTAGCCACAGATACGCAGTATTTT. This codes for CAPGPGLATDTQYF.